The clone carrying this T cell receptor beta chain was seen at least ten times. The antigen is unknown. This sample was taken from a study of T cells after posttransplantation cyclophosphamide. Study-level results: TRB clonality was highly associated with recipient CMV seropositivity and reactivation. Skin or GI-infiltrating T cells shared few TRB sequences with blood. Later blood repertoires were often dominated by clones from the donor CD8+ memory compartment.

Cyclophosphamide on days +3 and +4 followed busulfan-fludarabine conditioning and a marrow graft. Some clones are missing from TCRdb's copy, which holds only in-frame ones; the method was immunoSEQ multiplex PCR. The sample includes about 9,200 clones, none of them occurring once. The CDR3 consists of 16 residues. Germline lookup yields CDR1 KGHSH and CDR2 LQKENI. Losses at the gene ends were 6 bases for V and 4 bases for J; bases not matched to a gene: 11. This TCR derives from a female patient aged 40 to 55 who received an allogeneic stem cell transplant from a related donor, was CMV-positive, and had no GVHD. Some T cells here may be from the graft donor. The chain is built from TRBV18 and TRBJ2-3, with 9 bases matching TRBD1. The input for sequencing was PBMCs, taken after allogeneic stem cell transplant with posttransplant cyclophosphamide. CDR3 sequence: CASSPTGTGSPDTQYF. In DNA, the CDR3 is TGTGCCAGCTCCCCAACCGGGACAGGGAGCCCAGATACGCAGTATTTT.